Listed below are T cell receptor beta chains from one sample, sequenced in a study of shared clonotypes between healthy human individuals. The assay was immunoSEQ multiplex PCR, and TCRdb's table has in-frame clones only and misses some. Among about 480,000 clones listed, about three quarters were seen once. The sequencing input was PBMCs. These TCRs come from a woman in her thirties or forties in good health. Some clones in this sample may be carry-over from other donors' samples. CDR3s include the opening cysteine and the closing phenylalanine or tryptophan. Fields, in order: V gene, D gene, clone size, J gene, CDR3 DNA, CDR3 protein. The D gene is left open where the match is weak. Clone size is given for some rows only: seen once, a few or many times, or a class if the clone is expanded.

V gene: TRBV7-8; D gene: NA; clone size: NA; J gene: TRBJ2-1; CDR3 DNA: TGTGCCAGCAGCTTAGGCGGGACACCGGGACTGGTTGATCAGTTCTTC; CDR3 protein: CASSLGGTPGLVDQFF
V gene: TRBV10-1; D gene: TRBD2; clone size: few; J gene: TRBJ2-1; CDR3 DNA: TGCGCCAGCAGTGAGTCATGGCGGGGGAATGAGCAGTTCTTC; CDR3 protein: CASSESWRGNEQFF
V gene: TRBV15; D gene: TRBD2; clone size: NA; J gene: TRBJ2-3; CDR3 DNA: TGTGCCACCAGCGCCCTAGCGGGAGAAGGGACAGATACGCAGTATTTT; CDR3 protein: CATSALAGEGTDTQYF
V gene: TRBV5-5; D gene: NA; clone size: NA; J gene: TRBJ2-1; CDR3 DNA: TGTGCCAGCAGCAACCCAAGGAATGAGCAGTTCTTC; CDR3 protein: CASSNPRNEQFF
V gene: TRBV29-1; D gene: NA; clone size: NA; J gene: TRBJ2-1; CDR3 DNA: TGCAGCGTTGACAAAGGTTTTGGGGGGTTGGAGCAGTTCTTC; CDR3 protein: CSVDKGFGGLEQFF
V gene: TRBV15; D gene: NA; clone size: NA; J gene: TRBJ1-2; CDR3 DNA: TGTGCCACCAGCAGAGATCGCGGCAGACCATATGGCTACACCTTC; CDR3 protein: CATSRDRGRPYGYTF
V gene: TRBV7-2; D gene: TRBD2; clone size: NA; J gene: TRBJ2-3; CDR3 DNA: TGTGCCAGCAGACTAGCCAGTGGGAGGGGGCAGTATTTT; CDR3 protein: CASRLASGRGQYF
V gene: TRBV19; D gene: TRBD2; clone size: NA; J gene: TRBJ2-3; CDR3 DNA: TGTGCCAGTAGTGTTTTTGCGGGAGCCACAGATACGCAGTATTTT; CDR3 protein: CASSVFAGATDTQYF
V gene: TRBV5-1; D gene: TRBD1; clone size: NA; J gene: TRBJ2-5; CDR3 DNA: TGCGCCAGCAGCTTGTACCATCCGGGACAGGGGCAAGAGACCCAGTACTTC; CDR3 protein: CASSLYHPGQGQETQYF
V gene: TRBV6-5; D gene: TRBD2; clone size: NA; J gene: TRBJ2-3; CDR3 DNA: TGTGCCAGCAGTTCGGCCGGGACTAGGACAGATACGCAGTATTTT; CDR3 protein: CASSSAGTRTDTQYF
V gene: TRBV5-6; D gene: NA; clone size: NA; J gene: TRBJ2-3; CDR3 DNA: TGTGCCAGCAGCTTGGTCGAAGATACGCAGTATTTT; CDR3 protein: CASSLVEDTQYF
V gene: TRBV6-5; D gene: TRBD2; clone size: NA; J gene: TRBJ2-7; CDR3 DNA: TGTGCCAGCAGGAGCCCTAGCGGAGGCGAGCAGTACTTC; CDR3 protein: CASRSPSGGEQYF
V gene: TRBV15; D gene: TRBD2; clone size: NA; J gene: TRBJ2-3; CDR3 DNA: TGTGCCACCAGCGCGGGGAGGGCAGATACGCAGTATTTT; CDR3 protein: CATSAGRADTQYF
V gene: TRBV4-1; D gene: TRBD1; clone size: NA; J gene: TRBJ1-1; CDR3 DNA: TGCGCCAGCAGCCAAGATCTAAGGACAGGGGGAAACACTGAAGCTTTCTTT; CDR3 protein: CASSQDLRTGGNTEAFF
V gene: TRBV28; D gene: NA; clone size: many; J gene: TRBJ1-5; CDR3 DNA: TGTGCCAGCAGACAACAGGGAAGGGGGGATCAGCCCCAGCATTTT; CDR3 protein: CASRQQGRGDQPQHF
V gene: TRBV5-1; D gene: NA; clone size: NA; J gene: TRBJ2-5; CDR3 DNA: TGCGCCAGCAGCAGGGGGTTTGGGGAGACCCAGTACTTC; CDR3 protein: CASSRGFGETQYF
V gene: TRBV28; D gene: TRBD1; clone size: few; J gene: TRBJ2-4; CDR3 DNA: TGTGCCAGCAGTCGACAGGGCGCCAAAAACATTCAGTACTTC; CDR3 protein: CASSRQGAKNIQYF
V gene: TRBV10-3; D gene: NA; clone size: NA; J gene: TRBJ2-2; CDR3 DNA: TGTGCCATCGGAAACACCGGGGAGCTGTTTTTT; CDR3 protein: CAIGNTGELFF
V gene: TRBV28; D gene: NA; clone size: few; J gene: TRBJ1-1; CDR3 DNA: TGTGCCAGCAGTTTTTACAGGGTATATACTGAAGCTTTCTTT; CDR3 protein: CASSFYRVYTEAFF
V gene: TRBV11-2; D gene: NA; clone size: NA; J gene: TRBJ2-5; CDR3 DNA: TGTGCCAGCAGCTCACCGACGGAAGAGACCCAGTACTTC; CDR3 protein: CASSSPTEETQYF
V gene: TRBV5-6; D gene: TRBD1; clone size: NA; J gene: TRBJ2-1; CDR3 DNA: TGTGCCAGCAGACTACGGGACAGGGCCTACAATGAGCAGTTCTTC; CDR3 protein: CASRLRDRAYNEQFF
V gene: TRBV4-1; D gene: NA; clone size: NA; J gene: TRBJ2-2; CDR3 DNA: TGCGCCAGCAGCCCCCGGGCAGGGAACACCGGGGAGCTGTTTTTT; CDR3 protein: CASSPRAGNTGELFF
V gene: TRBV10-3; D gene: TRBD1; clone size: NA; J gene: TRBJ1-1; CDR3 DNA: TGTGCCATCAGTGAGTTTGGGACAGCCATGGGGTTGAACACTGAAGCTTTCTTT; CDR3 protein: CAISEFGTAMGLNTEAFF
V gene: TRBV5-6; D gene: NA; clone size: NA; J gene: TRBJ2-5; CDR3 DNA: TGTGCCAGCAGCTTGTTGGGGGTTGGAGAGACCCAGTACTTC; CDR3 protein: CASSLLGVGETQYF
V gene: TRBV7-2; D gene: TRBD2; clone size: many; J gene: TRBJ2-7; CDR3 DNA: TGTGCCAGCAGCTTAGGGGGGAGGGAGCGGGAGGTCTACGAGCAGTACTTC; CDR3 protein: CASSLGGREREVYEQYF
V gene: TRBV7-2; D gene: NA; clone size: NA; J gene: TRBJ1-2; CDR3 DNA: TGTGCCAGCAGCCCCTGGCGGGCAGATAGAGCCGGCTACACCTTC; CDR3 protein: CASSPWRADRAGYTF
V gene: TRBV19; D gene: NA; clone size: NA; J gene: TRBJ2-2; CDR3 DNA: TGTGCCAGTAGTATTGTGGGGAACACCGGGGAGCTGTTTTTT; CDR3 protein: CASSIVGNTGELFF
V gene: TRBV2; D gene: NA; clone size: NA; J gene: TRBJ2-2; CDR3 DNA: TGTGCCAGCAGAGCCCCGGGGGGCGCAACCGGGGAGCTGTTTTTT; CDR3 protein: CASRAPGGATGELFF